These 8 T cell receptor beta chains share one sample of origin, sequenced in a study of identical twins. TCRdb ran MiXCR on the 5' RACE reads and lists one entry per CDR3 protein. The table lists around 340,000 distinct CDR3 sequences, 10% to 15% of them singletons. This same sample was also part of a study on yellow fever vaccine responses in identical twins.

Sequencing input: CD8+ T cells sorted from blood. All receptors derive from a woman aged 18-29 years in good health.

The chain carries TRBV11-1 and TRBJ2-3; D call uncertain. The CDR3 runs 17 residues. Germline V CDR1 and CDR2: SGHAT, FQDESV (reference sequence). Deletions cut 2 bases from V and 0 bases from J, with 15 bases between. CDR3 sequence reads: CASSLSRQAYSTDTQYF. The CDR3, as DNA: TGTGCCAGCAGCTTAAGTAGGCAGGCATATAGCACAGATACGCAGTATTTT.

The chain links TRBV28 to TRBJ2-2, with TRBD1 matching over 7 bases. J was trimmed by 5 bases and V by 5 bases; bases with no gene match: 5. The CDR3 is 14 residues long. Germline loops: CDR1 MDHEN, CDR2 SYDVKM. The CDR3 loop is CASSPTGATGELFF. The CDR3 DNA is TGTGCCAGCAGTCCAACAGGGGCTACCGGGGAGCTGTTTTTT. Combining the CDR3 with reference TRBV28 and TRBJ2-2 gives the whole variable domain DVKVTQSSRYLVKRTGEKVFLECVQDMDHENMFWYRQDPGLGLRLIYFSYDVKMKEKGDIPEGYSVSREKKERFSLILESASTNQTSMYLCASSPTGATGELFFGEGSRLTVL.

The chain couples TRBV28 to TRBJ1-1; D gene unclear. Between the trimmed V and J ends, which lost 4 bases and 2 bases, there was a span of 20 bases. Germline V CDR1 and CDR2: MDHEN, SYDVKM. The CDR3 consists of 17 residues. The CDR3 DNA follows: TGTGCCAGCAGTTCTCTCGACTTTACAGCTCCTAACACTGAAGCTTTCTTT. Its translation is CASSSLDFTAPNTEAFF.

At least ten counts were recorded for this clonotype. This sequence joins TRBV4-1 and TRBJ1-1, with 11 bases aligning to TRBD1. Germline CDR1 is MGHRA and CDR2 is YSYEKL. J lost 0 bases, V lost 0 bases, and 6 bases had no gene match. The CDR3 extends over 18 amino acids. CDR3 bases: TGCGCCAGCAGCCAAGATATTTGGGGACAGGGGGTGAACACTGAAGCTTTCTTT. Translation: CASSQDIWGQGVNTEAFF.

The rearrangement joins TRBV15 to TRBJ2-3, with TRBD2 identical over 10 bases. J gave up 3 bases and V 3 bases, and 3 bases lay outside the gene matches. The CDR3 is made up of 15 amino acids. Looked up from germline, CDR1 is LNHNV and CDR2 is YYDKDF (reference sequence). The CDR3 region has the DNA TGTGCCACCAGCAGTACTAGCGGGGCGACAGATACGCAGTATTTT. It specifies CATSSTSGATDTQYF.

J is TRBJ2-7 and V is TRBV7-9; tentatively, D is TRBD1 (6 bases). V dropped 5 bases and J dropped 2 bases, with 22 bases sitting between them. The CDR3 is made up of 17 amino acids. The V gene's germline CDR1 is SEHNR and CDR2 FQNEAQ (reference sequence). CDR3 loop: CASSPRGVQGFPYEQYF. In DNA form, the CDR3 reads TGTGCCAGCAGCCCCCGAGGAGTACAGGGTTTCCCCTACGAGCAGTACTTC.

The sample holds many counts of this clonotype. The rearrangement links TRBV5-1 to TRBJ2-3; 11 bases are shared with TRBD2. Germline assignment: CDR1 SGHRS and CDR2 YFSETQ. With V trimmed by 0 bases and J by 2 bases, 8 bases remained unmatched. This CDR3 has 18 residues. CDR3 in DNA: TGCGCCAGCAGCTTGGGGGTGCTAGCGGGGGGCATCACAGATACGCAGTATTTT. It specifies CASSLGVLAGGITDTQYF.

This clonotype was counted between two and nine times. The J gene is TRBJ1-5, the V gene TRBV27, with D unresolved. The V gene's germline CDR1 is MNHEY and CDR2 SMNVEV (reference sequence). Trimming left V 5 bases short and J 7 bases short, with 15 bases between. This CDR3 is 14 amino acids long. This CDR3 reads CASSTPGLDQPQHF. In DNA, the CDR3 is TGTGCCAGCAGTACCCCGGGCTTAGACCAGCCCCAGCATTTT.